The 24 T cell receptor beta chains below all came from one sample that was sequenced in a study of cytomegalovirus exposure and HLA in healthy donors. The PCR made use of 60 Vbeta and 13 Jbeta primers. Clones were sequenced by immunoSEQ multiplex PCR, and TCRdb holds only the in-frame ones, with some missing. The top ten clones hold about 4.8% of a sample with over 150,000 clones, 65% to 80% of them seen once. The sequenced sample consisted of PBMCs. These receptors all come from a man aged 25 to 40 in good health and CMV-seropositive.

The gene calls are TRBV11-1 and TRBJ2-7; D not resolved. V lost 6 bases to trimming and J lost 2 bases, with 5 bases between them. The CDR3 has 11 residues. CDR1 and CDR2 from the germline V gene are SGHAT and FQDESV (reference sequence). CDR3 nucleotide sequence: TGTGCCAGCAGTCGCGCCTACGAGCAGTACTTC. Translation gives CASSRAYEQYF.

The V gene is TRBV10-2, the J gene TRBJ1-1; D may be TRBD1 (6 bases). Trimming removed 0 bases from V and 6 bases from J, with 8 bases in between. This CDR3 comprises 13 residues. Germline assignment: CDR1 WSHSY and CDR2 SAAADI. The CDR3 protein is CASSESAGAEAFF. CDR3 sequence (DNA): TGCGCCAGCAGTGAGTCGGCAGGGGCTGAAGCTTTCTTT.

V and J are TRBV27 and TRBJ1-5; TRBD1 aligns across 11 bases. CDR1 is MNHEY, CDR2 SMNVEV, per germline (reference sequence). The trim removed 4 bases at V and 9 bases at J, leaving 11 bases unmatched. This CDR3 has 16 residues. The CDR3 reads CASSSPRTGGIGPQHF. CDR3 bases: TGTGCCAGCAGTTCCCCCCGGACAGGGGGCATTGGGCCCCAGCATTTT.

The chain recombines TRBV14 with TRBJ2-2; D remains unclear. Germline V gene lookup returns CDR1 SGHDN and CDR2 FVKESK. The CDR3 covers 15 residues. Between the trimmed V and J ends, which lost 1 base and 6 bases, there was a span of 12 bases. The CDR3 DNA is TGTGCCAGCAGCCAAGCAGTTATGGGCTCCGGGGAGCTGTTTTTT. Amino acid sequence: CASSQAVMGSGELFF.

This clone appeared a few times. The CDR3 DNA follows: TGTGCCAGCAGTTACTCGCGGCAGGGCAGCCTGTACTTC. This encodes CASSYSRQGSLYF. This rearrangement joins TRBV6-5 to TRBJ2-7, with a possible D match to TRBD1 (5 bases). Germline V lookup: CDR1 MNHEY, CDR2 SVGAGI. The CDR3 has 13 residues. Trimming left V 0 bases short and J 12 bases short, with 15 bases between.

This clone was detected only a few times. The chain combines TRBV7-2 with TRBJ1-2; 8 bases match TRBD1. The junction had 7 bases not matched to a gene; V was cut back by 4 bases and J by 12 bases. The germline CDR1 and CDR2 sequences are SGHTA and FQGNSA. The CDR3 loop spans 12 amino acids. As DNA, the CDR3 is TGTGCCAGCAGCTGGGGGACAGGCCCAAACACCTTC. Its protein is CASSWGTGPNTF.

The J gene is TRBJ2-3, the V gene TRBV10-3; perhaps TRBD1 as D (10 bases). The CDR3 sequence is 19 residues long. The germline V gene has CDR1 ENHRY and CDR2 SYGVKD. Trimming removed 6 bases at V and 3 bases at J, with 28 bases between. In DNA form, the CDR3 reads TGTGCCATCAGCCCTGACAGGGGGCGAAGCGGGGGGATGACAGATACGCAGTATTTT. Encoded protein: CAISPDRGRSGGMTDTQYF.

This rearrangement joins TRBV7-9 to TRBJ2-4, with 14 bases fitting TRBD2. Germline CDR1 reads SEHNR; CDR2 reads FQNEAQ (reference sequence). This CDR3 comprises 18 residues. V shed 3 bases, J shed 2 bases, and the junction held 6 bases outside the gene matches. CDR3 region: CASSLGLAGVGPKNIQYF. For the CDR3, the DNA is TGTGCCAGCAGCTTGGGACTAGCGGGAGTTGGTCCCAAAAACATTCAGTACTTC.

This clone has a handful of counts. The chain employs TRBV4-3 and TRBJ2-1; TRBD2 agrees at 12 bases. The CDR3 covers 17 residues. Looked up from germline, CDR1 is LGHNA and CDR2 is YSLEER. Losses at the gene ends were 1 base for V and 7 bases for J; bases not matched to a gene: 8. The CDR3 region is CASSQVPTSGRRNEQFF. CDR3 in DNA: TGCGCCAGCAGCCAAGTCCCGACTAGCGGGAGAAGGAATGAGCAGTTCTTC.

The chain uses TRBV30 and TRBJ2-7; possibly TRBD2 for D (6 bases). The CDR3 sequence is 12 residues long. V was clipped by 5 bases and J by 5 bases, with 13 bases between them. The germline V gene has CDR1 GTSNPN and CDR2 SVGIG (reference sequence). The CDR3 loop reads CAWGPREDEQYF. Written as DNA, the CDR3 is TGTGCCTGGGGGCCGAGGGAGGACGAGCAGTACTTC.

This clone has more than one count but fewer than ten. The V gene is TRBV15, the J gene TRBJ1-2, with 12 bases fitting TRBD1. CDR1 and CDR2 (germline): LNHNV, YYDKDF (reference sequence). The CDR3 loop spans 17 amino acids. V trimming: 3 bases; J trimming: 4 bases; junction bases outside the gene matches: 9. The CDR3 sequence is CATSSRDRGRLGYGYTF. DNA of the CDR3: TGTGCCACCAGCAGCCGGGACAGGGGGCGTTTAGGCTATGGCTACACCTTC. Complete variable domain (other parts from reference TRBV15 and TRBJ1-2): DAMVIQNPRYQVTQFGKPVTLSCSQTLNHNVMYWYQQKSSQAPKLLFHYYDKDFNNEADTPDNFQSRRPNTSFCFLDIRSPGLGDTAMYLCATSSRDRGRLGYGYTFGSGTRLTVV.

This chain joins TRBV29-1 and TRBJ2-5, with 10 nucleotides matching TRBD2. The V gene end was trimmed by 7 bases and the J gene end by 6 bases; junction bases not matched to a gene: 8. The CDR3 is 13 amino acids. CDR1 and CDR2 from the germline V gene are SQVTM and ANQGSEA. CDR3 residues: CSAASGSKQTQYF. The CDR3, as DNA: TGCAGCGCCGCTAGCGGGAGTAAACAGACCCAGTACTTC.

This clone was found a few times. The V gene is TRBV6-5, the J gene TRBJ1-3, with D maybe TRBD1 (5 bases). This CDR3 spans 14 amino acids. Per germline, CDR1 MNHEY and CDR2 SVGAGI. Deletions cut 6 bases from V and 0 bases from J, with 9 bases between. As DNA, the CDR3 is TGTGCCAGCAGGAAAACAGGCTCTGGAAACACCATATATTTT. Protein product: CASRKTGSGNTIYF.

V and J are TRBV5-8 and TRBJ2-6; 7 nucleotides line up with TRBD1. V shed 6 bases and J 0 bases; nucleotides not matched to a gene: 9. In germline, CDR1 is SGHTS, CDR2 YDEGEE. CDR3 length: 17 residues. This CDR3 is CASISGTVSSGANVLTF. In nucleotides, the CDR3 is TGTGCCAGCATATCCGGGACAGTGAGCTCTGGGGCCAACGTCCTGACTTTC.

This sequence joins TRBV29-1 and TRBJ2-2, with TRBD1 matching 10 bases. J lost 6 bases, V lost 3 bases, and 7 bases had no gene match. In germline, CDR1 is SQVTM, CDR2 ANQGSEA. CDR3 length: 15 residues. CDR3 in amino acids: CSVDPGQGIAGELFF. Here the CDR3 DNA reads TGCAGCGTTGATCCGGGACAGGGGATCGCCGGGGAGCTGTTTTTT.

The gene calls are TRBV14 and TRBJ2-1, with 8 bases that match TRBD1. The V gene end was trimmed by 0 bases and the J gene end by 6 bases; junction bases not matched to a gene: 4. This CDR3 has 15 residues. Germline values: CDR1 SGHDN, CDR2 FVKESK. CDR3 nucleotides: TGTGCCAGCAGCCAAGATACAGGGGGAGGCAATGAGCAGTTCTTC. Amino acid sequence: CASSQDTGGGNEQFF.

This clone was seen a handful of times. The chain recombines TRBV7-2 with TRBJ1-5, with TRBD1 identical over 10 bases. This CDR3 region has 17 residues. The germline V gene encodes CDR1 SGHTA and CDR2 FQGNSA. Germline trimming cut 2 bases from V and 1 base from J; bases unmatched to any gene: 5. The chain's CDR3 is CASSLLGQGVSNQPQHF. CDR3 nucleotides: TGTGCCAGCAGCTTACTCGGACAGGGGGTGAGCAATCAGCCCCAGCATTTT.

The V gene is TRBV27, the J gene TRBJ1-5; possibly TRBD1 for D (5 bases). This CDR3 is 14 amino acids long. The germline gives CDR1 MNHEY, CDR2 SMNVEV (reference sequence). V was shortened by 2 bases and J by 3 bases, with 8 bases between the two germline ends. The DNA of the CDR3 is TGTGCCAGCAGTTTACGGGGGTACAATCAGCCCCAGCATTTT. It specifies CASSLRGYNQPQHF.

V is TRBV7-2 and J is TRBJ1-5; D not resolved. With 5 bases removed from V and 0 bases from J, the gap between germline ends came to 11 bases. The CDR3 sequence is 15 residues long. The V gene's germline CDR1 is SGHTA and CDR2 FQGNSA. CDR3 coding DNA: TGTGCCAGCAGCCTTGGACTGGATAGCAATCAGCCCCAGCATTTT. It specifies CASSLGLDSNQPQHF.

J is TRBJ2-7 and V is TRBV5-6, with TRBD1 identical over 8 bases. V lost 2 bases to trimming and J lost 6 bases; unmatched junction nucleotides: 7. The CDR3 runs 14 residues. Germline assignment: CDR1 SGHDT and CDR2 YYEEEE. The CDR3 protein is CASSFRQGTGEQYF. Written as DNA, the CDR3 is TGTGCCAGCAGCTTCCGACAGGGGACTGGCGAGCAGTACTTC.

This CDR3 is CASSGGTGTGVYEQYF. CDR3 DNA: TGTGCCAGCAGCGGGGGTACCGGGACAGGGGTCTACGAGCAGTACTTC. The gene calls are TRBV9 and TRBJ2-7, with 10 positions matching TRBD1. Germline V CDR1 and CDR2: SGDLS, YYNGEE. The CDR3 is 16 residues long. Trimming took 3 bases from V and 3 from J; bases not matched to a gene: 9.

The CDR3 spells CASSDPRRGGEKLFF. CDR3 bases: TGTGCCAGCAGTGATCCCAGGAGAGGAGGTGAAAAACTGTTTTTT. This rearrangement joins TRBV25-1 to TRBJ1-4; D not certain. CDR1 and CDR2 from the germline V gene are MGHDK and SYGVNS. The CDR3 contains 15 residues. Between the trimmed V and J ends, which lost 3 bases and 7 bases, there was a span of 15 bases.

This clone was observed a single time. The chain recombines TRBV7-2 with TRBJ2-7, with a possible D match to TRBD2 (7 bases). CDR1 is SGHTA, CDR2 FQGNSA, per germline. The CDR3 loop spans 17 amino acids. V was clipped by 1 base and J by 2 bases, with 18 bases between them. CDR3 DNA sequence: TGTGCCAGCAGCTTAGGGGGGACTTCGGGGGGCCCCTACGAGCAGTACTTC. Residues: CASSLGGTSGGPYEQYF.

This clone came up once. J is TRBJ1-2 and V is TRBV9; D unclear. This CDR3 region has 15 residues. Germline CDR1 reads SGDLS; CDR2 reads YYNGEE. V was clipped by 0 bases and J by 0 bases, with 9 bases between them. The CDR3 loop is CASSVVPGTNYGYTF. CDR3 DNA: TGTGCCAGCAGCGTAGTCCCTGGCACTAACTATGGCTACACCTTC.